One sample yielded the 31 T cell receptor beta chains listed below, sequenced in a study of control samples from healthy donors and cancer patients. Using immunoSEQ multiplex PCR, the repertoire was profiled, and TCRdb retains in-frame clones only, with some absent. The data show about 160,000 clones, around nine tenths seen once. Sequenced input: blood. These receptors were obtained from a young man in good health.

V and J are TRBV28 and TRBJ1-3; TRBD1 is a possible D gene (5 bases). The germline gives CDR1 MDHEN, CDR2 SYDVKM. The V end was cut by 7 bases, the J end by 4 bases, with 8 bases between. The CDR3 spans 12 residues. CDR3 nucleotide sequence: TGTGCCAGCAACAACAGGGGAAACACCATATATTTT. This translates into CASNNRGNTIYF. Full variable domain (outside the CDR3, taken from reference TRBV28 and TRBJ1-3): DVKVTQSSRYLVKRTGEKVFLECVQDMDHENMFWYRQDPGLGLRLIYFSYDVKMKEKGDIPEGYSVSREKKERFSLILESASTNQTSMYLCASNNRGNTIYFGEGSWLTVV.

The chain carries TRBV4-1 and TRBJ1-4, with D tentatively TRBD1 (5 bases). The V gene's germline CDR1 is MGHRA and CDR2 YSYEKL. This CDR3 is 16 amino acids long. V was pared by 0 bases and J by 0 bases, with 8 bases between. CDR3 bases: TGCGCCAGCAGCCAAGATGTGGGGGCAACTAATGAAAAACTGTTTTTT. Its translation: CASSQDVGATNEKLFF.

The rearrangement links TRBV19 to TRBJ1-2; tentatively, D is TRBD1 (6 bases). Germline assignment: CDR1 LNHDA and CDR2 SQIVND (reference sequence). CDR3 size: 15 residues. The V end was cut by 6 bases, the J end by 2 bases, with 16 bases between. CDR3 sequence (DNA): TGTGCCAGTAGCACGTTGAGGACAGAAAACTATGGCTACACCTTC. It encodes CASSTLRTENYGYTF.

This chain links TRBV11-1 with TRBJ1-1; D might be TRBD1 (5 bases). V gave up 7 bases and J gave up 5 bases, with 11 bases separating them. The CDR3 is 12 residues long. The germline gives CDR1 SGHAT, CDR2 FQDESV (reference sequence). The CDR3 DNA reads TGTGCCAGCAACAGGATGGGGACTGAAGCTTTCTTT. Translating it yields CASNRMGTEAFF.

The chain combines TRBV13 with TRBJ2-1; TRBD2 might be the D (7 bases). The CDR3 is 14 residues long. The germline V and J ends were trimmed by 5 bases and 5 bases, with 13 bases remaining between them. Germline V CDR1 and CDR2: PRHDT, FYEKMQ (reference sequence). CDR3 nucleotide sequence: TGTGCCAGCAGCATCGGGGGGCTCAACAATGAGCAGTTCTTC. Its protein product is CASSIGGLNNEQFF.

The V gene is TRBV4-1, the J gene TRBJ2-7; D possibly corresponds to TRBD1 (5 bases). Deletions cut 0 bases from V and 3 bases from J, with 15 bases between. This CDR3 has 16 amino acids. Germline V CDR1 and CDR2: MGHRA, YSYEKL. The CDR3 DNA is TGCGCCAGCAGCCAAGATAGGTCAGGGTATGTCTACGAGCAGTACTTC. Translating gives CASSQDRSGYVYEQYF.

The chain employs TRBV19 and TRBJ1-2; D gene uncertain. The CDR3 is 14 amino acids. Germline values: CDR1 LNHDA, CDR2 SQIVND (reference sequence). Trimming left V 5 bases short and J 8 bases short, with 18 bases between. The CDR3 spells CASSPSGAQVGYTF. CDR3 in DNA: TGTGCCAGTAGTCCATCGGGCGCCCAGGTCGGCTACACCTTC.

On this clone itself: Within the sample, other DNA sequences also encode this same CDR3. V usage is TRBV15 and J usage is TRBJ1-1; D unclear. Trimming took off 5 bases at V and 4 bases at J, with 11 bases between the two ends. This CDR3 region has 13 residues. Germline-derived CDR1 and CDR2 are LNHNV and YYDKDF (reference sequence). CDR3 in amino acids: CATSPNPGTEAFF. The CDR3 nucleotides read TGTGCCACCAGCCCTAATCCAGGCACTGAAGCTTTCTTT.

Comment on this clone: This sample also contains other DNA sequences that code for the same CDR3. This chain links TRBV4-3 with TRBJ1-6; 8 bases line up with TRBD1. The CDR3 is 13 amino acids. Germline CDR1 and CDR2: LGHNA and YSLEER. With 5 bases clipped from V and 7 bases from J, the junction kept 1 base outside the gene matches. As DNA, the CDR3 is TGCGCCAGCAGCAGACAGGGGAATTCACCCCTCCACTTT. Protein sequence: CASSRQGNSPLHF.

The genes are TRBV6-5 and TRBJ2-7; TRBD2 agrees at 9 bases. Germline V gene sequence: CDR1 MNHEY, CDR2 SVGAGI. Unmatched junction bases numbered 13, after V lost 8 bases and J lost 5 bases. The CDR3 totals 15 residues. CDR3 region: CASLLWRGGVNEQYF. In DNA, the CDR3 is TGTGCCAGCCTCTTGTGGCGGGGGGGGGTCAACGAGCAGTACTTC.

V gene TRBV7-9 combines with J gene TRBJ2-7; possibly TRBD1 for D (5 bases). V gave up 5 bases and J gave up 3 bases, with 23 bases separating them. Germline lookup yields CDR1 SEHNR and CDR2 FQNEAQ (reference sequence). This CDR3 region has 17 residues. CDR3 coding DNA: TGTGCCAGCAGCACAGGCTCCCTTGGAAGCCTATTCTACGAGCAGTACTTC. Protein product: CASSTGSLGSLFYEQYF.

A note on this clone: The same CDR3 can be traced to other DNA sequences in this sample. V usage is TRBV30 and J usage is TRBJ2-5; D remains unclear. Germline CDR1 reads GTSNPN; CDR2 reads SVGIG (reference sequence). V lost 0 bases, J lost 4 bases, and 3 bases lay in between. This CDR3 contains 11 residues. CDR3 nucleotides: TGTGCCTGGAGTGTAAGAGAGACCCAGTACTTC. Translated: CAWSVRETQYF.

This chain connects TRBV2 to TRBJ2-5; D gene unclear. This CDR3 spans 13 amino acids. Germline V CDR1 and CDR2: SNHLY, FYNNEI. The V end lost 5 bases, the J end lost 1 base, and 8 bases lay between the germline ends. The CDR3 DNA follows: TGTGCCAGCAGTACCGACACCCAAGAGACCCAGTACTTC. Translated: CASSTDTQETQYF.

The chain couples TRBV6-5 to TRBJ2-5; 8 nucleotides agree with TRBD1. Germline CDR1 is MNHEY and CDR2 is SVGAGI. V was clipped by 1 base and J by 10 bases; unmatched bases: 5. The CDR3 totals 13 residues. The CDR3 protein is CASSYLGQDGQYF. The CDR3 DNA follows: TGTGCCAGCAGTTACTTGGGACAGGATGGCCAGTACTTC.

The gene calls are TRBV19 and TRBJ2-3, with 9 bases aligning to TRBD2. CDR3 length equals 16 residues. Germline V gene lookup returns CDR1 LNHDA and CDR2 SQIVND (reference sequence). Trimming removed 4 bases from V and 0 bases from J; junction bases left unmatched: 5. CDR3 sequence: CASSTSSGASTDTQYF. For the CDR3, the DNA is TGTGCCAGTAGTACCTCTAGCGGGGCGAGCACAGATACGCAGTATTTT. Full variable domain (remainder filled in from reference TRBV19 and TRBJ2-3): DGGITQSPKYLFRKEGQNVTLSCEQNLNHDAMYWYRQDPGQGLRLIYYSQIVNDFQKGDIAEGYSVSREKKESFPLTVTSAQKNPTAFYLCASSTSSGASTDTQYFGPGTRLTVL.

The chain's CDR3 is CASSGDRSGGTEAFF. The CDR3 nucleotides are TGTGCCAGCAGCGGAGACAGGTCCGGGGGCACTGAAGCTTTCTTT. The gene calls are TRBV6-5 and TRBJ1-1, with a possible D match to TRBD1 (6 bases). CDR3 length: 15 residues. Trimming cost V 6 bases and J 4 bases, with 18 bases left between them. Germline loops: CDR1 MNHEY, CDR2 SVGAGI.

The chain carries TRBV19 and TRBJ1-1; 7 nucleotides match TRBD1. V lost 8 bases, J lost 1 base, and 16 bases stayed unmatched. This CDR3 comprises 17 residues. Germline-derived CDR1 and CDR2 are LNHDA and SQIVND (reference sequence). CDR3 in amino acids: CASSAARGGRGNTEAFF. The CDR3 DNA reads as TGTGCCAGTTCCGCGGCTCGAGGGGGCAGGGGGAACACTGAAGCTTTCTTT.

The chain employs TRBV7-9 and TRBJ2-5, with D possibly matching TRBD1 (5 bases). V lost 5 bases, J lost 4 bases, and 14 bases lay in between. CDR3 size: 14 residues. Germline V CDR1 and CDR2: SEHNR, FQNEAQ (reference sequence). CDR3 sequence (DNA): TGTGCCAGCAGCGCTACTCGACAGTTAGAGACCCAGTACTTC. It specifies CASSATRQLETQYF.

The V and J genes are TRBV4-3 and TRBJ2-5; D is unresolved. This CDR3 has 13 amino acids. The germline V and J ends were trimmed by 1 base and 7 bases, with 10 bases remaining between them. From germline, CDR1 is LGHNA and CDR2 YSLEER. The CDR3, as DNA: TGCGCCAGCAGCCAAGGGCCCCTTGGGACCCAGTACTTC. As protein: CASSQGPLGTQYF.

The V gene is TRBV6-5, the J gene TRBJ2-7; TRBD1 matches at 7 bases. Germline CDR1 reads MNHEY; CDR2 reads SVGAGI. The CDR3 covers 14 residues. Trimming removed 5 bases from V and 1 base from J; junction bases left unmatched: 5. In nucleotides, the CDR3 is TGTGCCAGCAGTCTCACGACAGGGTCCTACGAGCAGTACTTC. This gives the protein CASSLTTGSYEQYF.

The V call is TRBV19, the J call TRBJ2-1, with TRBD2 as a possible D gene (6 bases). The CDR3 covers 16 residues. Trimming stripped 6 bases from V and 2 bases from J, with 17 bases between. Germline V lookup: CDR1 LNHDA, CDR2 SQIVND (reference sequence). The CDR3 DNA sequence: TGTGCCAGTAGGAACTCGGCGGGGCGCGCCTACAATGAGCAGTTCTTC. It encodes CASRNSAGRAYNEQFF.

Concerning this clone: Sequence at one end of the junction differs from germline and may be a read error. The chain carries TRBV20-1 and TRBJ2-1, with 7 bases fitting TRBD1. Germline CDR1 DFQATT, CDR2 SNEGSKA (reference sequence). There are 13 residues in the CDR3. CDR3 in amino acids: CSASGTDPNEIIF. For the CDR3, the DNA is TGCAGTGCTAGTGGGACAGACCCTAATGAGATCATCTTC.

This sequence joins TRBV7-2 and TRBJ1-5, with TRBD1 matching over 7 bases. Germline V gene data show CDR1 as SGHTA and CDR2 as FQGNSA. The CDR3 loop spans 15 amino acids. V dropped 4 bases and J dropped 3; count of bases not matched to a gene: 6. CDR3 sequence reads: CASSWLQGNNQPQHF. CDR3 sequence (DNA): TGTGCCAGCAGCTGGTTACAGGGGAACAATCAGCCCCAGCATTTT.

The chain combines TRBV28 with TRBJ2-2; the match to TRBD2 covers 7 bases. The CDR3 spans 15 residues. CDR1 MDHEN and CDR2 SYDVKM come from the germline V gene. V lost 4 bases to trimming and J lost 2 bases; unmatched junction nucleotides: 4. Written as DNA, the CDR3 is TGTGCCAGCAGTTACGGACTAGGAAACACCGGGGAGCTGTTTTTT. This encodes CASSYGLGNTGELFF.

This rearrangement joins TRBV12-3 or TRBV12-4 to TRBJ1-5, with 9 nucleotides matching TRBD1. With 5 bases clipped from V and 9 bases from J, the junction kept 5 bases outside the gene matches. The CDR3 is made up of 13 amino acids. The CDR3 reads CASSPGQGSPQHF. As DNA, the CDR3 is TGTGCCAGCAGTCCGGGACAGGGATCGCCCCAGCATTTT.

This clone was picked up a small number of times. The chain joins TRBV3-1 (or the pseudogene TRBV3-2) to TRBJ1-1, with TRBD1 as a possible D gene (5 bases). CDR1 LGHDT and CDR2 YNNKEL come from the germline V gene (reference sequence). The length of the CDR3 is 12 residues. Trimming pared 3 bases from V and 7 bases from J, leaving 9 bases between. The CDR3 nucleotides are TGTGCCAGCAGCCAGGGGCGGAGTGAAGCTTTCTTT. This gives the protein CASSQGRSEAFF.

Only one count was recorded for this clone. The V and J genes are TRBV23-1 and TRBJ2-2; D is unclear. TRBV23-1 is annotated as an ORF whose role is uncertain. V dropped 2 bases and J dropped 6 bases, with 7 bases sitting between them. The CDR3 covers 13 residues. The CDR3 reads CASSQGHSGELFF. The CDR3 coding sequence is TGCGCCAGCAGTCAAGGGCACTCCGGGGAGCTGTTTTTT.

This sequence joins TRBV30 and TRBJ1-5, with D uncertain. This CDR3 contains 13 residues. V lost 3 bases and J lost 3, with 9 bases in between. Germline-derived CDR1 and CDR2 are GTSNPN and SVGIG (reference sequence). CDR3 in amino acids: CAWSAGSNQPQHF. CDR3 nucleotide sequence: TGTGCCTGGAGCGCCGGGTCCAATCAGCCCCAGCATTTT.

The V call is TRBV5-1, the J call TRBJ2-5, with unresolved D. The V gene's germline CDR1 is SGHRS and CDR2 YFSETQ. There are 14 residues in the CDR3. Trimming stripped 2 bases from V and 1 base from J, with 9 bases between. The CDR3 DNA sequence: TGCGCCAGCAGCTTTGCGTTGGGCCAAGAGACCCAGTACTTC. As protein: CASSFALGQETQYF.

The CDR3 DNA follows: TGTGCCAGCAGCTTAGGCTCCCGGACAGACAATGAGCAGTTCTTC. Translation gives CASSLGSRTDNEQFF. The chain recombines TRBV11-3 with TRBJ2-1, with D possibly TRBD1 on 6 matching bases. Germline V gives CDR1 SGHNT, CDR2 YENEEA. The CDR3 length is 15 residues. The germline V and J ends were trimmed by 1 base and 5 bases, with 12 bases remaining between them.

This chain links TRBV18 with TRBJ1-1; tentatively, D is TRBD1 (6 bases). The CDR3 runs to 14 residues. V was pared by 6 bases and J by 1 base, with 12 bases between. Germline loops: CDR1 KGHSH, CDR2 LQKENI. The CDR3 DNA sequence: TGTGCCAGCTCCCCGGGACAAACGAACACTGAAGCTTTCTTT. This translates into CASSPGQTNTEAFF. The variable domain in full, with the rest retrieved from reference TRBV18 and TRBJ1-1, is NAGVMQNPRHLVRRRGQEARLRCSPMKGHSHVYWYRQLPEEGLKFMVYLQKENIIDESGMPKERFSAEFPKEGPSILRIQQVVRGDSAAYFCASSPGQTNTEAFFGQGTRLTVV.